The T cell receptor (beta chain) described here comes from a study of blood T cells in healthy people across ages. This clonotype has more than one count but fewer than ten. Looked up from germline, CDR1 is SEHNR and CDR2 is FQNEAQ (reference sequence). CDR3 length: 15 residues. V lost 4 bases and J lost 5; bases outside the gene matches: 7. It was with a sample-barcoded 5' primer and a J-beta primer mix that a second PCR of roughly 7 to 12 cycles was run. TCRdb processed the 5' RACE reads anew with MiXCR; each CDR3 protein has one entry. In the table there are over 950,000 distinct CDR3 sequences, approximately 50% of which are singletons.

The chain links TRBV7-9 to TRBJ2-7; TRBD2 agrees at 11 bases. The receptor comes from a woman between 55 and 75 years old in good health. Sequencing was carried out using blood. The CDR3: CASSYTSGGQDEQYF. The DNA of the CDR3 is TGTGCCAGCAGCTATACTAGCGGGGGACAAGACGAGCAGTACTTC.